These 14 T cell receptor beta chains were all obtained from the same sample, sequenced in a study of CD4 and CD8 cells across lung adenocarcinoma regions (dated by TCRdb to between 2018 and 2020). Receptors were amplified or captured by PCR. The data were produced on a HiSeq X Ten. Using fastp trimming at Q25 and MiXCR clonotype assembly, TCRdb reanalyzed the public sequencing data and kept in-frame beta chains. Identical CDR3 proteins give one entry, which carries the most common genes and DNA. Present in this sample are approximately 12,000 distinct CDR3 sequences, roughly 56% of which were seen just once. The top ten constitute under 40% of the sample. Sequencing was carried out using CD8+ T cells from the margin of a lung tumor. The sample's cell subset or site, from its label and the paper: tumor margin region. The receptors shown here come from a female donor with lung adenocarcinoma. The CD4 and CD8 labels of this study may be unreliable.

Concerning this clonotype itself: One junction end does not reproduce the germline sequence, and a read error may be involved. This chain uses TRBV10-1 with TRBJ2-3; 7 nucleotides match TRBD1. The CDR3 extends over 14 amino acids. From germline, CDR1 is WNHNN and CDR2 SYGVQD (reference sequence). CDR3: CGSRGLRSTNMQYF. DNA of the CDR3: TGCGGCAGCAGGGGGTTAAGAAGCACAAACATGCAGTATTTC.

About this clonotype: The junction and the germline gene differ at one end; a read error may be behind it. The chain links TRBV6-1 to TRBJ2-3; TRBD2 aligns across 8 bases. Germline values: CDR1 MNHNS, CDR2 SASEGT. The CDR3 is made up of 18 amino acids. The CDR3 sequence is CASRGSGGGLRGKDTQYF. In nucleotides, the CDR3 is TGTGCCAGCAGGGGGAGTGGCGGGGGGCTGCGAGGCAAAGATACGCAGTACTTT.

V gene TRBV12-3 or TRBV12-4 combines with J gene TRBJ2-7, with D maybe TRBD2 (6 bases). The V end lost 5 bases, the J end lost 0 bases, and 14 bases lay between the germline ends. The CDR3 spans 15 residues. The CDR3 DNA is TGTGCCAGCAGTCGGGACTCTGGGAGCTCCTACGAGCAGTACTTC. Translated: CASSRDSGSSYEQYF.

The sample holds many counts of this clonotype. This chain uses TRBV6-1 with TRBJ1-2; 11 bases align to TRBD1. Germline V gene lookup returns CDR1 MNHNS and CDR2 SASEGT. Unmatched junction bases numbered 18, after V lost 6 bases and J lost 0 bases. This CDR3 has 20 residues. The CDR3 DNA reads TGTGCCAGCAGCGGAAGCCGGGGACAGGGGGACGGGGACACTAACTATGGCTACACCTTC. Amino acids: CASSGSRGQGDGDTNYGYTF.

The chain recombines TRBV6-1 with TRBJ1-2; D is unresolved. The V gene lost 8 bases and the J gene lost 6 bases, with 7 bases spanning the gap. CDR1 and CDR2 from the germline V gene are MNHNS and SASEGT. The CDR3 totals 10 residues. In DNA, the CDR3 is TGTGCCAGCCGGGAGGATGGCTACACCTTC. It is translated as CASREDGYTF.

The chain employs TRBV10-1 and TRBJ2-3; 8 bases line up with TRBD2. The DNA end is a closer match to TRBJ2-7, so the J assignment may be wrong. Germline values: CDR1 WNHNN, CDR2 SYGVQD (reference sequence). This CDR3 region has 16 residues. The CDR3 DNA reads as TGCGCCAGCAGTGATCACGGCGGGGGGAACCCAGATACGCAGTACTTC. Protein: CASSDHGGGNPDTQYF.

The rearrangement joins TRBV5-1 to TRBJ2-1; 10 bases agree with TRBD1. Looked up from germline, CDR1 is SGHRS and CDR2 is YFSETQ. CDR3 size: 17 residues. V lost 0 bases, J lost 5 bases, and 8 bases stayed unmatched. The CDR3 protein is CASSLVGQGLRDNEQFF. For the CDR3, the DNA is TGCGCCAGCAGCTTGGTGGGACAGGGGTTGAGGGACAATGAGCAGTTCTTC.

About this clonotype: Mismatch with germline at one junction end may stem from a read error. The chain is built from TRBV6-1 and TRBJ2-3; D is perhaps TRBD1 (5 bases). Per germline, CDR1 MNHNS and CDR2 SASEGT. The CDR3 is made up of 13 amino acids. The chain's CDR3 is CARGLGTKDTQYF. The CDR3 nucleotides read TGTGCCAGGGGGCTGGGAACCAAAGATACGCAGTATTTC.

By share, this clonotype counts as medium-sized (0.01 to 0.1%). This sequence joins TRBV6-1 and TRBJ2-1, with D perhaps matching TRBD1 (6 bases). The tail of the sequence fits TRBJ2-5 better, so the J call may be wrong. The CDR3 covers 13 residues. The V gene's germline CDR1 is MNHNS and CDR2 SASEGT. DNA for the CDR3: TGTGCCAGCAGCCGCACAGGGTTTGAGGCCCAGTACTTC. Translating gives CASSRTGFEAQYF.

As concerns this clonotype: Relative to the germline gene, one junction end is altered; a read error may explain this. CDR3: CASRDLAGAKDTQYF. The CDR3 DNA follows: TGCGCCAGCAGAGATCTAGCGGGGGCCAAAGATACTCAGTATTTT. The chain joins TRBV10-2 to TRBJ2-3; TRBD2 matches 10 bases. CDR1 and CDR2 (germline): WSHSY, SAAADI. The CDR3 consists of 15 residues.

This clonotype was recorded many times. V and J are TRBV4-1 and TRBJ2-4; D is possibly TRBD2 (5 bases). There are 17 residues in the CDR3. Trimming took 3 bases from V and 7 from J, leaving 22 bases between them. Germline V CDR1 and CDR2: MGHRA, YSYEKL. CDR3 bases: TGCGCCAGCAGCCATCAAAACCCGGGGTCGTCCCCTAACATTCAGTACTTC. This gives the protein CASSHQNPGSSPNIQYF.

This clonotype appeared a few times. The chain has TRBV9 and TRBJ2-5, with D perhaps matching TRBD2 (5 bases). The germline V gene has CDR1 SGDLS and CDR2 YYNGEE. This CDR3 comprises 15 residues. V was trimmed by 0 bases and J by 5 bases, leaving 14 bases between them. The CDR3 sequence is CASSVVGSGSETQYF. The CDR3 DNA reads as TGTGCCAGCAGCGTAGTGGGGTCGGGGTCTGAGACCCAGTACTTC.

V usage is TRBV27 and J usage is TRBJ2-5, with 8 nucleotides matching TRBD1. Germline lookup yields CDR1 MNHEY and CDR2 SMNVEV (reference sequence). There are 15 residues in the CDR3. The CDR3 DNA reads as TGTGGCAGGGGGCTCGGGGGCCGAGACCAAGAGACCCAGTACTTC. This codes for CGRGLGGRDQETQYF.

This clonotype occurred many times. The V call is TRBV5-1, the J call TRBJ2-5; D uncertain. The J call may be mistaken, given a closer DNA end match to TRBJ2-7. CDR1 and CDR2 (germline): SGHRS, YFSETQ. The CDR3 loop spans 12 amino acids. This CDR3 is CASSLGDYEQYF. The DNA of the CDR3 is TGCGCCAGCAGCTTGGGGGACTACGAGCAGTACTTC.